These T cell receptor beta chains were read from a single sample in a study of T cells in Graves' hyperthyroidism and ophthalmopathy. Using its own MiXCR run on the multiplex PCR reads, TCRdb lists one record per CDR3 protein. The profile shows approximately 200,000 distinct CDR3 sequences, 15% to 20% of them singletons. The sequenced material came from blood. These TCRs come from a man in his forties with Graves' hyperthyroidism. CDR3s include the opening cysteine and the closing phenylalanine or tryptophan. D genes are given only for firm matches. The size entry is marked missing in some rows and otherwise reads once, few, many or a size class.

cdr3_aa: CASSSPGTPYNEQFF
cdr3_nt: TGTGCCAGCAGTTCGCCGGGGACACCATACAATGAGCAGTTCTTC
j_call: TRBJ2-1
v_call: TRBV27
clone_size: few
d_call: .

cdr3_aa: CASSPFSAGNMDTQYF
cdr3_nt: TGTGCCAGCAGCCCTTTTTCGGCGGGGAACATGGATACGCAGTATTTT
j_call: TRBJ2-3
v_call: TRBV13
clone_size: many
d_call: .

cdr3_aa: CASSLLAAYYNEQFF
cdr3_nt: TGTGCCAGCAGCCTCCTAGCGGCTTACTACAATGAGCAGTTCTTC
j_call: TRBJ2-1
v_call: TRBV7-2
clone_size: .
d_call: TRBD2

cdr3_aa: CASSLVPGGRPYEQYF
cdr3_nt: TGTGCCAGCAGCTTAGTACCCGGGGGGCGGCCCTACGAGCAGTACTTC
j_call: TRBJ2-7
v_call: TRBV7-2
clone_size: medium-sized
d_call: .

cdr3_aa: CASSVEGSQPQHF
cdr3_nt: TGTGCCAGCAGCGTAGAAGGAAGCCAGCCCCAGCATTTT
j_call: TRBJ1-5
v_call: TRBV9
clone_size: many
d_call: .

cdr3_aa: CASSSPPIEQYF
cdr3_nt: TGTGCCAGCAGTTCCCCCCCGATCGAGCAGTACTTC
j_call: TRBJ2-7
v_call: TRBV28
clone_size: many
d_call: .

cdr3_aa: CASSYSNEQFF
cdr3_nt: TGTGCCAGCAGTTACTCGAATGAGCAGTTCTTC
j_call: TRBJ2-1
v_call: TRBV6-2/TRBV6-3
clone_size: many
d_call: .

cdr3_aa: CASSPGGRETQYF
cdr3_nt: TGTGCCAGCAGCCCGGGGGGCCGAGAGACCCAGTACTTC
j_call: TRBJ2-5
v_call: TRBV11-2
clone_size: many
d_call: .

cdr3_aa: CASSATAGVDNEQFF
cdr3_nt: TGTGCCAGCAGCGCTACAGCGGGGGTCGACAATGAGCAGTTCTTC
j_call: TRBJ2-1
v_call: TRBV3-1
clone_size: .
d_call: TRBD2

cdr3_aa: CASSLFEAHNEQFF
cdr3_nt: TGCGCCAGCAGCTTGTTCGAAGCCCACAATGAGCAGTTCTTC
j_call: TRBJ2-1
v_call: TRBV5-1
clone_size: many
d_call: .

cdr3_aa: CASSLGGLRQGGYGYTF
cdr3_nt: TGTGCCAGCAGCTTAGGGGGTTTGAGACAGGGGGGCTATGGCTACACCTTC
j_call: TRBJ1-2
v_call: TRBV7-2
clone_size: many
d_call: TRBD1

cdr3_aa: CATSDPGGGVGGYTF
cdr3_nt: TGTGCCACCAGTGATCCCGGGGGCGGAGTTGGGGGCTACACCTTC
j_call: TRBJ1-2
v_call: TRBV24-1
clone_size: many
d_call: .

cdr3_aa: CASSLGPTGELFF
cdr3_nt: TGTGCCAGCAGCCTAGGCCCGACCGGGGAGCTGTTTTTT
j_call: TRBJ2-2
v_call: TRBV7-2
clone_size: many
d_call: .

cdr3_aa: CASNQQSYEQYF
cdr3_nt: TGTGCCAGCAATCAGCAGTCCTACGAGCAGTACTTC
j_call: TRBJ2-7
v_call: TRBV28
clone_size: many
d_call: .

cdr3_aa: CASSPSGTGRSFGELFF
cdr3_nt: TGCGCCAGCAGCCCTTCCGGGACAGGGCGGAGTTTCGGGGAGCTGTTTTTT
j_call: TRBJ2-2
v_call: TRBV4-3
clone_size: .
d_call: TRBD1

cdr3_aa: CASSGRSQGQGDTEAFF
cdr3_nt: TGTGCCAGCAGCGGACGGAGCCAGGGACAGGGGGACACTGAAGCTTTCTTT
j_call: TRBJ1-1
v_call: TRBV6-2/TRBV6-3
clone_size: many
d_call: TRBD1

cdr3_aa: CASRKGGGNDYEQYF
cdr3_nt: TGTGCCAGCAGAAAGGGGGGGGGCAACGACTACGAGCAGTACTTC
j_call: TRBJ2-7
v_call: TRBV7-8
clone_size: few
d_call: .

cdr3_aa: CASSEAGNQPQHF
cdr3_nt: TGTGCCAGCAGTGAAGCAGGGAATCAGCCCCAGCATTTT
j_call: TRBJ1-5
v_call: TRBV6-1
clone_size: .
d_call: .

cdr3_aa: CASTPGGLTGELFF
cdr3_nt: TGTGCCAGCACCCCAGGGGGTTTGACCGGGGAGCTGTTTTTT
j_call: TRBJ2-2
v_call: TRBV7-2
clone_size: .
d_call: TRBD1

cdr3_aa: CASSLLAGGTNEQFF
cdr3_nt: TGTGCCAGCAGCTTGTTAGCGGGAGGAACCAATGAGCAGTTCTTC
j_call: TRBJ2-1
v_call: TRBV7-9
clone_size: .
d_call: TRBD2

cdr3_aa: CASSYLSFPDTQYF
cdr3_nt: TGTGCCAGCAGTTACCTCTCCTTCCCAGATACGCAGTATTTT
j_call: TRBJ2-3
v_call: TRBV7-2
clone_size: many
d_call: .

cdr3_aa: CASSPGLIGGAYEQYF
cdr3_nt: TGTGCCAGCAGCCCAGGCCTGATCGGGGGGGCCTACGAGCAGTACTTC
j_call: TRBJ2-7
v_call: TRBV7-9
clone_size: many
d_call: TRBD2

cdr3_aa: CASRWGMEQFF
cdr3_nt: TGTGCCAGCAGGTGGGGGATGGAGCAGTTCTTC
j_call: TRBJ2-1
v_call: TRBV28
clone_size: many
d_call: .

cdr3_aa: CASSSGLIQTQYF
cdr3_nt: TGTGCCAGCAGTTCTGGACTGATACAGACCCAGTACTTC
j_call: TRBJ2-5
v_call: TRBV28
clone_size: few
d_call: .

cdr3_aa: CASSLIQITNTEAFF
cdr3_nt: TGTGCCAGCAGCTTAATTCAGATTACGAACACTGAAGCTTTCTTT
j_call: TRBJ1-1
v_call: TRBV7-3
clone_size: many
d_call: .

cdr3_aa: CASSAGSNEKLFF
cdr3_nt: TGTGCCAGCAGTGCGGGGAGTAATGAAAAACTGTTTTTT
j_call: TRBJ1-4
v_call: TRBV2
clone_size: many
d_call: .

cdr3_aa: CASSSTLAGGAETQYF
cdr3_nt: TGTGCCAGCAGCTCCACGCTAGCGGGGGGAGCGGAGACCCAGTACTTC
j_call: TRBJ2-5
v_call: TRBV7-2
clone_size: many
d_call: TRBD2

cdr3_aa: CASSLNSNSGNTIYF
cdr3_nt: TGCGCCAGCAGCTTGAACAGTAACTCTGGAAACACCATATATTTT
j_call: TRBJ1-3
v_call: TRBV5-1
clone_size: few
d_call: .

cdr3_aa: CASSQDRDYGYTF
cdr3_nt: TGTGCCAGCTCTCAAGACAGGGACTATGGCTACACCTTC
j_call: TRBJ1-2
v_call: TRBV18
clone_size: many
d_call: TRBD1

cdr3_aa: CASREVLSRELFF
cdr3_nt: TGTGCCAGCAGGGAGGTGCTCAGCCGGGAGCTGTTTTTT
j_call: TRBJ2-2
v_call: TRBV2
clone_size: .
d_call: .

cdr3_aa: CASTLAGTDGGYTF
cdr3_nt: TGTGCCAGCACTCTGGCCGGGACCGATGGTGGCTACACCTTC
j_call: TRBJ1-2
v_call: TRBV12-3/TRBV12-4
clone_size: few
d_call: .

cdr3_aa: CASSYSQRVYSPLHF
cdr3_nt: TGTGCCAGCAGTTACTCACAGAGGGTGTATTCACCCCTCCACTTT
j_call: TRBJ1-6
v_call: TRBV6-5
clone_size: .
d_call: .

cdr3_aa: CASSVVWGNTEAFF
cdr3_nt: TGTGCCAGCAGCGTAGTATGGGGGAACACTGAAGCTTTCTTT
j_call: TRBJ1-1
v_call: TRBV9
clone_size: .
d_call: .

cdr3_aa: CASSFMTAYSEQFF
cdr3_nt: TGTGCCAGCAGCTTCATGACAGCCTATTCAGAGCAGTTCTTC
j_call: TRBJ2-1
v_call: TRBV7-8
clone_size: many
d_call: .

cdr3_aa: CASSWDKGTGELFF
cdr3_nt: TGCGCCAGCAGCTGGGACAAGGGCACCGGGGAGCTGTTTTTT
j_call: TRBJ2-2
v_call: TRBV5-1
clone_size: many
d_call: .

cdr3_aa: CASSQSRGGTEAFF
cdr3_nt: TGTGCCAGCAGCCAATCCAGGGGCGGCACTGAAGCTTTCTTT
j_call: TRBJ1-1
v_call: TRBV14
clone_size: many
d_call: .

cdr3_aa: CASSQTGGHEQYF
cdr3_nt: TGTGCCAGCAGTCAAACAGGGGGCCACGAGCAGTACTTC
j_call: TRBJ2-7
v_call: TRBV9
clone_size: few
d_call: TRBD1

cdr3_aa: CASTVYNEQFF
cdr3_nt: TGTGCCAGCACAGTTTACAATGAGCAGTTCTTC
j_call: TRBJ2-1
v_call: TRBV11-3
clone_size: .
d_call: .

cdr3_aa: CASSLGDRGYNSPLHF
cdr3_nt: TGCGCCAGCAGCTTGGGGGACAGGGGATATAATTCACCCCTCCACTTT
j_call: TRBJ1-6
v_call: TRBV5-1
clone_size: many
d_call: TRBD1

cdr3_aa: CASTDYYEQYF
cdr3_nt: TGTGCCAGCACAGATTACTACGAGCAGTACTTC
j_call: TRBJ2-7
v_call: TRBV6-1
clone_size: many
d_call: .

cdr3_aa: CAGRMGGRDEQYF
cdr3_nt: TGTGCCGGAAGAATGGGGGGGCGTGACGAGCAGTACTTC
j_call: TRBJ2-7
v_call: TRBV6-1
clone_size: .
d_call: .

cdr3_aa: CASGHDKYEQYF
cdr3_nt: TGTGCTTCGGGGCACGACAAATACGAGCAGTACTTC
j_call: TRBJ2-7
v_call: TRBV28
clone_size: many
d_call: .

cdr3_aa: CASSLAGQAASYEQYF
cdr3_nt: TGTGCCAGCAGCTTAGCGGGTCAAGCAGCTTCCTACGAGCAGTACTTC
j_call: TRBJ2-7
v_call: TRBV7-9
clone_size: few
d_call: .

cdr3_aa: CASSFGIAGELFF
cdr3_nt: TGCGCCAGCAGCTTCGGAATCGCCGGGGAGCTGTTTTTT
j_call: TRBJ2-2
v_call: TRBV5-1
clone_size: many
d_call: .

cdr3_aa: CASSQDRLTDTQYF
cdr3_nt: TGTGCCAGCAGCCAGGACAGGCTCACAGATACGCAGTATTTT
j_call: TRBJ2-3
v_call: TRBV7-2
clone_size: .
d_call: TRBD1

cdr3_aa: CASSLGAGASYEQYF
cdr3_nt: TGTGCCAGCAGCTTAGGGGCCGGAGCCTCCTACGAGCAGTACTTC
j_call: TRBJ2-7
v_call: TRBV7-2
clone_size: many
d_call: .

cdr3_aa: CASSLTGSHGYTF
cdr3_nt: TGTGCCAGCAGCCTAACAGGGAGTCATGGCTACACCTTC
j_call: TRBJ1-2
v_call: TRBV6-1
clone_size: few
d_call: .

cdr3_aa: CASSPGSGGETQYF
cdr3_nt: TGCGCCAGCAGCCCCGGTAGCGGGGGTGAGACCCAGTACTTC
j_call: TRBJ2-5
v_call: TRBV5-1
clone_size: few
d_call: TRBD2